This TCR beta chain was documented in a study of blood T cell repertoires in COVID-19. Across the whole study: Specimens from acute and convalescent COVID-19 originated in the United States, Italy and Spain. Nucleic acid was either cDNA or gDNA, and it came from T cells, B-cell-depleted T cells, or PBMCs.

Original data processing: Amplified reference gene primers provided the basis for estimating nucleated cell counts. Measured with immunoSEQ multiplex PCR; TCRdb has only the in-frame clones, and not every one. D and trimming come from the DNA, and the V and J calls and clone size come from that table. This sample yields 65,000 to 85,000 clones, of which 78% are seen a single time; about 15% belongs to the top ten. Trimming took 7 bases from V and 3 from J, leaving 15 bases between them. Germline values: CDR1 LNHDA, CDR2 SQIVND (reference sequence). This CDR3 is 14 amino acids long. This clonotype was obtained from a human donor in a cohort sampled during active COVID-19. Sequencing was carried out using peripheral blood. The chain has TRBV19 and TRBJ1-1, with a tentative D call TRBD1 (5 bases). This CDR3 is CASKTISGDTEAFF. Here the CDR3 DNA reads TGTGCCAGTAAGACTATATCGGGGGACACTGAAGCTTTCTTT.